The rows below give T cell receptor beta chains drawn from one sample of a study of blood T cell repertoires in COVID-19. Method: immunoSEQ multiplex PCR; TCRdb's copy keeps in-frame clones and lacks some. Of under 150,000 clones in the sample, about 89% were seen once. The sequenced material came from peripheral blood. The receptors originated from a man aged 45-65 years with active or convalescent COVID-19. The CDR3 runs from the conserved cysteine through the conserved F or W. D genes are given only for firm matches. Clone size is shown for a subset of rows, as once, few, many or a class of expanded clone.

size	V	D	J	CDR3	DNA
-	TRBV6-1	-	TRBJ1-5	CASSEVRGIGNQPQHF	TGTGCCAGCAGTGAGGTACGAGGCATAGGCAATCAGCCCCAGCATTTT
-	TRBV5-5	TRBD2	TRBJ2-1	CASTVLAAYNEQFF	TGTGCCAGCACCGTACTAGCGGCCTACAATGAGCAGTTCTTC
-	TRBV5-1	TRBD1	TRBJ2-2	CASSFQGVGSTGELFF	TGCGCCAGCAGCTTCCAGGGGGTTGGGAGCACCGGGGAGCTGTTTTTT
-	TRBV29-1	TRBD2	TRBJ2-1	CSVEPPWRGNYNEQFF	TGCAGCGTTGAACCACCTTGGCGGGGGAACTACAATGAGCAGTTCTTC
once	TRBV20-1	-	TRBJ2-3	CSASQGLIGADTQYF	TGCAGTGCTAGTCAGGGACTCATCGGGGCAGATACGCAGTATTTT
-	TRBV5-8	-	TRBJ1-6	CASSVIGGRSPLHF	TGTGCCAGCAGCGTAATAGGGGGTCGCTCACCCCTCCACTTT
-	TRBV18	-	TRBJ2-3	CASSPNAGLADTQYF	TGTGCCAGCTCACCCAACGCAGGGCTCGCAGATACGCAGTATTTT
-	TRBV6-1	-	TRBJ2-7	CASSERWAEQYF	TGTGCCAGCAGTGAACGGTGGGCCGAGCAGTACTTC
-	TRBV6-6	-	TRBJ1-2	CASRQRNYGYTF	TGTGCCAGTAGACAGAGAAACTATGGCTACACCTTC
-	TRBV6-5	-	TRBJ1-1	CASSRPGNLNTEAFF	TGTGCCAGCAGTCGCCCAGGAAATTTGAACACTGAAGCTTTCTTT
-	TRBV2	TRBD1	TRBJ2-3	CASSLTGVSTDTQYF	TGTGCCAGCAGTTTAACAGGGGTGTCCACAGATACGCAGTATTTT
-	TRBV28	-	TRBJ1-3	CASSLLQVISGNTIYF	TGTGCCAGCAGTTTATTACAGGTGATCTCTGGAAACACCATATATTTT